This T cell receptor beta chain stems from a study of control samples from healthy donors and cancer patients. Germline loops: CDR1 WNHNN, CDR2 SYGVQD (reference sequence). The CDR3 consists of 14 residues. The ends were cut back, 6 bases at V and 7 bases at J, with 16 bases in the middle. TCRdb keeps only in-frame clones here, not all; method: immunoSEQ multiplex PCR. The sample yields over 100,000 clones, around 89% seen once. The source material was blood. This sequence was found in a woman aged 45-65 years in good health. The J gene is TRBJ2-1, the V gene TRBV10-1, with D perhaps TRBD1 or TRBD2 (5 bases each). The CDR3 DNA reads TGCGCCAGCAGCTGGGACCGCCTGGGGAATGAGCAGTTCTTC. It codes for CASSWDRLGNEQFF.